This entry is about one T cell receptor beta chain. The method was immunoSEQ multiplex PCR; TCRdb's version includes in-frame clones alone and lacks a portion of them. The sample holds some 640,000 clones; roughly 90% are singletons and the top ten take over 1.3%. Trimming took 5 bases from V and 2 from J, leaving 9 bases between them. The CDR3 loop spans 14 amino acids. Germline V lookup: CDR1 LNHNV, CDR2 YYDKDF (reference sequence). The data originate from a study of Ad26.COV2.S vaccination and SARS-CoV-2 variants. Specified treatment: 15 to 20 received Ad26.COV2.S at low or high dose, single or two shots; a few received placebo; per-sample allocation not given. Sample collection was performed on day 63 after the first vaccine or placebo injection.

This sequence originates from a person between 18 and 59 years old who received the Ad26.COV2.S COVID-19 vaccine or a placebo. The sequencing used peripheral blood, collected in a trial of Ad26.COV2.S vaccine versus placebo. The V gene is TRBV15, the J gene TRBJ1-4; D perhaps matches TRBD1 (5 bases). CDR3 loop: CATSRDLTNEKLFF. CDR3 DNA sequence: TGTGCCACCAGCCGGGACCTGACTAATGAAAAACTGTTTTTT.